This T cell receptor (beta chain) comes out of a study of blood T cell repertoires in COVID-19 (dated by TCRdb to 2020 to 2021). About the investigation overall: The collaborator samples originated in the United States, Italy and Spain and spanned the acute and convalescent phases of COVID-19. The repertoires were made available in a free public database intended to serve as a resource for research on the immune response to SARS-CoV-2. Where available, HLA class I and class II types were taken from metadata supplied by the sample provider and were not determined by assay-based typing. The dataset comprised deeply sampled blood TCRbeta repertoires from subjects exposed to, actively infected with, or recovered from COVID-19. Sample metadata almost always included a de-identified subject ID, COVID-19 status, age in years and sex. Samples came from the ongoing ImmuneRACE study (first 160 participants) plus 1,254 subjects from 6 global collaborators. The prospective study material was composed of cDNA or gDNA derived from T cells, B-cell-depleted T cells, or PBMCs.

TCRbeta CDR3 regions were amplified from genomic DNA using the immunoSEQ Assay, a bias-controlled multiplex PCR. In the paper's pipeline: The number of nucleated cells in each sample was estimated from the amplification of reference gene primers within the assay. To quantify the absolute abundance of each unique TCRbeta CDR3 rearrangement, sequence reads were collapsed and filtered. For each sample, productive Simpson clonality was calculated as the square root of Simpson's diversity index across productive rearrangements. TCRdb took over this immuneACCESS table, retaining in-frame rearrangements with V and J assigned. Such tables are incomplete; in checked studies, under half of the missing clones stem from an unresolved V gene, and the remainder is unexplained. V, J and clone size were drawn from that table, and D and trimming were deduced from the DNA. Here the sample has more than 55,000 clones; 88% occur a single time. Approximately 4.8% of the sample belongs to the ten largest clones.

Collaborating institutions collected whole blood in K2EDTA tubes following their own protocols. For TCRbeta analysis, collaborators shipped samples as frozen whole blood, isolated PBMCs, or DNA extracted from either of those sample types. Summary of the overall study and its limitations: The quantity of clinical and demographic metadata differed by source and by participant and was supplied without curation.

Points on this clone: This clone's antigen is unknown. The input lacks base qualities; no much larger clone sits a single base away.

The germline V and J ends show losses of 4 bases and 0 bases respectively, and no gene match explains 6 bases of the junction. Sequences MNHEY (CDR1) and SMNVEV (CDR2) are obtained from the germline V gene (reference sequence). Including the terminal cysteine and phenylalanine, the CDR3 comprises 16 residues. The CDR3 DNA has 48 bases and is translated from base 1. The rearranged chain carries TRBV27 and TRBJ2-3; TRBD2 agrees with 8 junctional bases. This TCR was sampled from a man aged 55 to 70 with acute or convalescent COVID-19. Sequencing used peripheral blood. The bases are TGTGCCAGCAGTTCCCTTAGCGGGACGAGCACAGATACGCAGTATTTT. This translates into CASSSLSGTSTDTQYF.